This is a list of T cell receptor beta chains from one sample in a study of shared clonotypes between healthy human individuals. TCRdb keeps only in-frame clones here, not all; method: immunoSEQ multiplex PCR. The sample comprises fewer than 1.8 million clones, around 98.5% of which are singletons, and approximately 0.38% rests with the top ten. Specimen: naive CD4+ T cells sorted from blood. These receptors were collected from a young man in good health. The CDR3 runs from the conserved cysteine through the conserved F or W. D genes are given only for firm matches. Not every row has a clone size; where given, it reads once, few, many or a size class.

>TRBV6-5|-|-|TRBJ2-2
CASGKRSGNTGELFF
TGTGCCAGCGGCAAGAGGTCCGGGAACACCGGGGAGCTGTTTTTT
>TRBV25-1|-|TRBD2|TRBJ2-1
CASSSYSGRAEINEQFF
TGTGCCAGCAGTTCATATAGCGGGAGGGCCGAGATCAATGAGCAGTTCTTC
>TRBV5-1|-|TRBD1|TRBJ2-3
CASSLIDRVIDTQYF
TGCGCCAGCAGCTTGATCGACAGGGTCATAGATACGCAGTATTTT
>TRBV9|-|TRBD2|TRBJ2-1
CASSAPSGNSYNEQFF
TGTGCCAGCAGCGCCCCGAGCGGGAATTCCTACAATGAGCAGTTCTTC
>TRBV5-1|-|-|TRBJ1-2
CASSTEANYGYTF
TGCGCCAGCAGCACCGAAGCTAACTATGGCTACACCTTC
>TRBV4-2|-|-|TRBJ2-1
CASSQEQRQGREQFF
TGTGCCAGCAGCCAAGAGCAGAGGCAGGGCCGGGAACAGTTCTTC
>TRBV6-6|-|TRBD1|TRBJ1-1
CASSYDRASTEAFF
TGTGCCAGCAGTTACGACAGGGCTTCAACTGAAGCTTTCTTT
>TRBV18|-|-|TRBJ1-2
CASSHGQNYGYTF
TGTGCCAGCTCCCACGGACAGAACTATGGCTACACCTTC
>TRBV6-6|-|-|TRBJ2-5
CASSYSGQETQYF
TGTGCCAGCAGTTACTCTGGGCAAGAGACCCAGTACTTC
>TRBV6-6|-|-|TRBJ2-3
CASSYSRGGSTDTQYF
TGTGCCAGCAGTTACTCGAGAGGCGGAAGCACAGATACGCAGTATTTT
>TRBV28|-|-|TRBJ1-2
CASSLYVDGFQDGYTF
TGTGCCAGCAGTTTATATGTAGACGGCTTTCAAGATGGCTACACCTTC
>TRBV30|-|-|TRBJ2-7
CAWSAGTYEQYF
TGTGCCTGGAGTGCGGGAACCTACGAGCAGTACTTC
>TRBV10-1|-|TRBD1|TRBJ2-2
CASSESGRGPAWTGELFF
TGCGCCAGCAGTGAGAGCGGTAGGGGGCCGGCCTGGACCGGGGAGCTGTTTTTT
>TRBV27|once|TRBD1|TRBJ2-1
CASSSRDRGNEQFF
TGTGCCAGCAGTTCTCGGGACAGGGGGAATGAGCAGTTCTTC